The clone carrying this T cell receptor beta chain was observed many times. Its antigen is not identified. Trimming left V 1 base short and J 5 bases short, with 9 bases between. Germline V gives CDR1 SGHAT, CDR2 FQNNGV. This CDR3 comprises 13 residues. The data stem from a study of T-cell memory formation after mild COVID-19. Findings and limits, study-wide: Prior to infection, memory already included some responding clones, suggesting cross-reactive memory joined.

TCRdb reanalysed the 5' RACE reads using MiXCR and keeps one entry per CDR3 protein. The sample holds 95,000 to 110,000 distinct CDR3 sequences, about 15% seen once. The TCR comes from a man younger than 30 who had mild COVID-19 (a few samples of this study predate the infection). Cell type and time point are not known. The V and J genes are TRBV11-2 and TRBJ2-7, with D unclear. The material sequenced was PBMCs or a T cell subset sorted from them (not recorded which). The CDR3: CASSLAARNEQYV. CDR3 in DNA: TGTGCCAGCAGCTTAGCCGCCCGTAACGAGCAGTACGTC.